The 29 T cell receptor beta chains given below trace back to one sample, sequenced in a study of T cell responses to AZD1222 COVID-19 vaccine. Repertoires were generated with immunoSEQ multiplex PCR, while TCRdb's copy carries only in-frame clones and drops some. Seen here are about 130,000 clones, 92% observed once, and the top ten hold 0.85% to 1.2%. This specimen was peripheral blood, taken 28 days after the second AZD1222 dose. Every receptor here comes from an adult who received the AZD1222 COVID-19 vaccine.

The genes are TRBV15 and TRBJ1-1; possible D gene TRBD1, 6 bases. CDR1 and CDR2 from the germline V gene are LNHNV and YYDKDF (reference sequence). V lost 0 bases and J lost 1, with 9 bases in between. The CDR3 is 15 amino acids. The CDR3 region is CATSRDRTENTEAFF. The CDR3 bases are TGTGCCACCAGCAGAGATAGGACAGAGAACACTGAAGCTTTCTTT.

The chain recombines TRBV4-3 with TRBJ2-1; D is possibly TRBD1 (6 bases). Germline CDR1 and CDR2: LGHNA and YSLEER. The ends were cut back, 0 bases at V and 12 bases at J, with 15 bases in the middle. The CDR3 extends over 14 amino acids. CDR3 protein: CASSQEVGYRVQFF. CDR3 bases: TGCGCCAGCAGCCAAGAGGTGGGCTACAGGGTGCAGTTCTTC.

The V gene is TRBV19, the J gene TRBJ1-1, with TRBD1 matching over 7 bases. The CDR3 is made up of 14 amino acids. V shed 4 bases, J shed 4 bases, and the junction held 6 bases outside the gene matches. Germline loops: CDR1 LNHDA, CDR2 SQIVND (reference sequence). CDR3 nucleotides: TGTGCCAGTAGTAGAGGGGGCATGGGCACTGAAGCTTTCTTT. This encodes CASSRGGMGTEAFF. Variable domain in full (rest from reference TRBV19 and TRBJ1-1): DGGITQSPKYLFRKEGQNVTLSCEQNLNHDAMYWYRQDPGQGLRLIYYSQIVNDFQKGDIAEGYSVSREKKESFPLTVTSAQKNPTAFYLCASSRGGMGTEAFFGQGTRLTVV.

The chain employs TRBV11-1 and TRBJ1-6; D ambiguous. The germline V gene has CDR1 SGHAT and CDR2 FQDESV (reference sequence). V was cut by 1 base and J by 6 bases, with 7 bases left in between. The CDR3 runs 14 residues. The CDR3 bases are TGTGCCAGCAGCTTAGTACGGGGTAATTCACCCCTCCACTTT. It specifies CASSLVRGNSPLHF.

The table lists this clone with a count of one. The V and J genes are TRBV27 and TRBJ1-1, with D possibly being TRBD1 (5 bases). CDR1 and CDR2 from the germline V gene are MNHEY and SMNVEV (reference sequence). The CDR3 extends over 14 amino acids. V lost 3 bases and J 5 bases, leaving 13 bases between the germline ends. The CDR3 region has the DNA TGTGCCAGCAGTTTGGGGGGTTTAGGGACTGAAGCTTTCTTT. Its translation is CASSLGGLGTEAFF.

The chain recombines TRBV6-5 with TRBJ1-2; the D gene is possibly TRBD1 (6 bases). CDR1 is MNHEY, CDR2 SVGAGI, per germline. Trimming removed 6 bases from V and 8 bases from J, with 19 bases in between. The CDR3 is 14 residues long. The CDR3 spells CASRETGSSGGYTF. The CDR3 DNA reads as TGTGCCAGCAGGGAGACAGGAAGTTCTGGCGGCTACACCTTC.

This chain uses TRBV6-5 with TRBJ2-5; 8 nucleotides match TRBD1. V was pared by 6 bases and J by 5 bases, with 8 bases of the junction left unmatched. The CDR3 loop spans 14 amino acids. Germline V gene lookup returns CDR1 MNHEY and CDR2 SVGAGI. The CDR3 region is CASRRGTGGETQYF. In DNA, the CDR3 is TGTGCCAGCAGGAGGGGGACAGGCGGGGAGACCCAGTACTTC.

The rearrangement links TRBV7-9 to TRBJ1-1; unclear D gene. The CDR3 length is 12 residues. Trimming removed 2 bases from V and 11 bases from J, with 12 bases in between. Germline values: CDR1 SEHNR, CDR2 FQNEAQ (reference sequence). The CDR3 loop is CASSLRNLGAFF. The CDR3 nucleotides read TGTGCCAGCAGCTTAAGGAATCTAGGGGCTTTCTTT. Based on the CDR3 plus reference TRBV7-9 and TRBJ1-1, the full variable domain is DTGVSQNPRHKITKRGQNVTFRCDPISEHNRLYWYRQTLGQGPEFLTYFQNEAQLEKSRLLSDRFSAERPKGSFSTLEIQRTEQGDSAMYLCASSLRNLGAFFGQGTRLTVV.

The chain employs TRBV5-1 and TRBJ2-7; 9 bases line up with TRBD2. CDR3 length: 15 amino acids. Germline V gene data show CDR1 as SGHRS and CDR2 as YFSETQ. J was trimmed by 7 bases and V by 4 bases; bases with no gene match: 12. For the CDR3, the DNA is TGCGCCAGCAGCCCCTTAGCGGGAGCGAGTCGGGAGCAGTACTTC. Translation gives CASSPLAGASREQYF. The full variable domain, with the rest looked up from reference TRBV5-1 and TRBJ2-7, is KAGVTQTPRYLIKTRGQQVTLSCSPISGHRSVSWYQQTPGQGLQFLFEYFSETQRNKGNFPGRFSGRQFSNSRSEMNVSTLELGDSALYLCASSPLAGASREQYFGPGTRLTVT.

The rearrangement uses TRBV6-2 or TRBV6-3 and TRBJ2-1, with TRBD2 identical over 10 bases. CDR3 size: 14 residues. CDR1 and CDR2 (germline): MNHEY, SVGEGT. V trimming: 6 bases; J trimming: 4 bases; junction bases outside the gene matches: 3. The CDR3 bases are TGTGCCAGCAGCAGGACTAGCGGTTACAATGAGCAGTTCTTC. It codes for CASSRTSGYNEQFF.

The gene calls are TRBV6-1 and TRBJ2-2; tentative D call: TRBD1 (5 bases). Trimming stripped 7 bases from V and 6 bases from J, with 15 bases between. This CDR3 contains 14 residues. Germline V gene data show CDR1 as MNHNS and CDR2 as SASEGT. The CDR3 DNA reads TGTGCCAGCACCCGCAGGGAAGGGGCCGGGGAGCTGTTTTTT. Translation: CASTRREGAGELFF.

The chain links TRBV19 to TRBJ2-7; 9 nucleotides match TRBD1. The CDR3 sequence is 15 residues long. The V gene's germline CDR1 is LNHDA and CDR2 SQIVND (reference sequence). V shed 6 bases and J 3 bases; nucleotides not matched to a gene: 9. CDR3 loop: CASSQRSGQGYEQYF. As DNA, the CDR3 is TGTGCCAGTAGCCAAAGATCGGGACAGGGCTACGAGCAGTACTTC.

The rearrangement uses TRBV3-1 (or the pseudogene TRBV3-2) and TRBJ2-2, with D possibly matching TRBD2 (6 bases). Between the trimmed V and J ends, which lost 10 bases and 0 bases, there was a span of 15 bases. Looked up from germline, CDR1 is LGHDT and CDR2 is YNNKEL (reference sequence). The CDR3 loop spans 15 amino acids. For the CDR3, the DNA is TGTGCCACAACTTCTAGCGCCACGAACACCGGGGAGCTGTTTTTT. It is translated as CATTSSATNTGELFF.

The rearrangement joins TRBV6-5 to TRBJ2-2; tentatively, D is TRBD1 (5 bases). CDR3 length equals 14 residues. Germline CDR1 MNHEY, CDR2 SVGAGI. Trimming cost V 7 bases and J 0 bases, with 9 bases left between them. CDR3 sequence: CASKKGTNTGELFF. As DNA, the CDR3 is TGTGCCAGCAAGAAGGGGACGAACACCGGGGAGCTGTTTTTT.

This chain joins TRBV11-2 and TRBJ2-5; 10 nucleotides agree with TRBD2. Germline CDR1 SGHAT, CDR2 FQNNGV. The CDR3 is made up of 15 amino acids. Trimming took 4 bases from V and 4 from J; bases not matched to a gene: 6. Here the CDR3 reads CASSSLAGVSETQYF. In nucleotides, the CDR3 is TGTGCCAGCAGCTCGCTAGCGGGAGTATCAGAGACCCAGTACTTC.

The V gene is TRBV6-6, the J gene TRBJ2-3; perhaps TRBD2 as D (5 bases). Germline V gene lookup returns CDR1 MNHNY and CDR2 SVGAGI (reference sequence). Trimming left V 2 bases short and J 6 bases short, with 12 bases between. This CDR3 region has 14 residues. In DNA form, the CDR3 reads TGTGCCAGCAGTTACCGGGGTTCTTCGGATACGCAGTATTTT. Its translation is CASSYRGSSDTQYF.

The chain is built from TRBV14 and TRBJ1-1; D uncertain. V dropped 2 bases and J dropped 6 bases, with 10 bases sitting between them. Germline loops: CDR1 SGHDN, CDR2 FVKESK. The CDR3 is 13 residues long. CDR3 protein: CASSQRGRPEAFF. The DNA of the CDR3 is TGTGCCAGCAGCCAACGGGGTCGTCCTGAAGCTTTCTTT.

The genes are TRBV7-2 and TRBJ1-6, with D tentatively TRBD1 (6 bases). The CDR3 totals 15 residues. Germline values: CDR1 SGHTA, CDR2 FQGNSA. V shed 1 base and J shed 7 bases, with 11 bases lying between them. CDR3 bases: TGTGCCAGCAGCTTAGACTGGGGGCGGAATTCACCCCTCCACTTT. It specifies CASSLDWGRNSPLHF.

As DNA, the CDR3 is TGTGCCAGCAGCCAAGAGATGGGCGGGGGGTCCTACGAGCAGTACTTC. Translated: CASSQEMGGGSYEQYF. V usage is TRBV4-2 and J usage is TRBJ2-7; the match to TRBD2 covers 8 bases. The junction had 5 bases not matched to a gene; V was cut back by 0 bases and J by 1 base. This CDR3 region has 16 residues. Germline values: CDR1 LGHNA, CDR2 YNFKEQ.

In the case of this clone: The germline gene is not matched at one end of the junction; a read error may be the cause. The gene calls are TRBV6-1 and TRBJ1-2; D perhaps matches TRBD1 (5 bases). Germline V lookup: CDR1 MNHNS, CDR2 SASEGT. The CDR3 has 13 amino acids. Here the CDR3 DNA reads TGTGCCAGCAGCGAAGGTAGAGGGGTAGGCTACACCTTC. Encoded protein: CASSEGRGVGYTF.

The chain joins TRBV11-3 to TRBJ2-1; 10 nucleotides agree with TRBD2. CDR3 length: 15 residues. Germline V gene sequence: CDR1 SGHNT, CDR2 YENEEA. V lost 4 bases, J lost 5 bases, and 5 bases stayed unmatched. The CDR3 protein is CASSSSGGDHNEQFF. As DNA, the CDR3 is TGTGCCAGCAGCTCTAGCGGGGGCGACCACAATGAGCAGTTCTTC.

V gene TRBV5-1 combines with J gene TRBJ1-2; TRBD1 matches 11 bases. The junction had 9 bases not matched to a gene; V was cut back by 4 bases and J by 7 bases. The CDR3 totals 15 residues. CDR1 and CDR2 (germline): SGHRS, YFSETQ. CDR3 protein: CASSLGQGAVGGYTF. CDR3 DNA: TGCGCCAGCAGCCTCGGACAGGGGGCCGTTGGTGGCTACACCTTC.

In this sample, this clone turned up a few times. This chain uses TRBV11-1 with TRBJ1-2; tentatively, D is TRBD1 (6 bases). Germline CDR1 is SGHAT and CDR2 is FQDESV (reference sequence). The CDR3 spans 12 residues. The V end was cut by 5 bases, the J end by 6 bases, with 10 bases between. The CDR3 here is CASSPTGNGYTF. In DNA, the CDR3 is TGTGCCAGCAGCCCAACAGGGAATGGCTACACCTTC.

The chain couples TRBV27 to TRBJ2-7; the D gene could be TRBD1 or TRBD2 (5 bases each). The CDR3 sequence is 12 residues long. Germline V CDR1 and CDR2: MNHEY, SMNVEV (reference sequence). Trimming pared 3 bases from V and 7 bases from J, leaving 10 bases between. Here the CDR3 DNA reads TGTGCCAGCAGTTTTCAGGGCGGGGAGCAGTACTTC. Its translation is CASSFQGGEQYF.

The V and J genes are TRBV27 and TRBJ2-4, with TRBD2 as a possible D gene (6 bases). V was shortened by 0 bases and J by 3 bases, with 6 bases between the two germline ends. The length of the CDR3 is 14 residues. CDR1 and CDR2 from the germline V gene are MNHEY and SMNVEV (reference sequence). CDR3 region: CASSLSGGKNIQYF. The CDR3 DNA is TGTGCCAGCAGTTTATCCGGGGGCAAAAACATTCAGTACTTC.

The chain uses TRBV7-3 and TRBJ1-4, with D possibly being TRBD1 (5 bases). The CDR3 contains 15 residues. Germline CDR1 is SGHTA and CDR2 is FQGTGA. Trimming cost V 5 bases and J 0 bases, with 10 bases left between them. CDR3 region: CASSPGDATNEKLFF. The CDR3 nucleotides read TGTGCCAGCAGCCCGGGGGACGCAACTAATGAAAAACTGTTTTTT.

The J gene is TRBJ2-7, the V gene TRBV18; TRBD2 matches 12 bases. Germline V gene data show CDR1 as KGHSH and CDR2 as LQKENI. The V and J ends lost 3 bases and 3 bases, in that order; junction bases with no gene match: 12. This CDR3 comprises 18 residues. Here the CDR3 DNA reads TGTGCCAGCTCACCCCCGGGACTAGCGGGCGGACCCCTCTACGAGCAGTACTTC. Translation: CASSPPGLAGGPLYEQYF.

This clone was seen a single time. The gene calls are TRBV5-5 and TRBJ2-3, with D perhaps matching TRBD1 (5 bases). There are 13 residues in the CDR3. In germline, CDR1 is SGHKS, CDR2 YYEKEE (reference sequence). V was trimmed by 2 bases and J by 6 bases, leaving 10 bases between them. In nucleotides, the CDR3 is TGTGCCAGCAGCTTAATCAGGGTTGATACGCAGTATTTT. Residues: CASSLIRVDTQYF.

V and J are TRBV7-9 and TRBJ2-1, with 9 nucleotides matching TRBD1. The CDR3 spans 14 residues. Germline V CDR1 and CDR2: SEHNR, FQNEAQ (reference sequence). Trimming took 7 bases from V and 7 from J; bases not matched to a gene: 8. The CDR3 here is CASTGTGKTNEQFF. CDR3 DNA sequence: TGTGCCAGCACCGGGACAGGGAAGACAAATGAGCAGTTCTTC.